The clone carrying this T cell receptor beta chain was seen only a few times. What it recognizes is unknown. The CDR3 is made up of 16 amino acids. Looked up from germline, CDR1 is SGHNT and CDR2 is YENEEA. V lost 4 bases and J lost 6, with 22 bases in between. Repertoires were generated with immunoSEQ multiplex PCR, while TCRdb's copy carries only in-frame clones and drops some. The sample includes around 150,000 clones, about 91% of them seen just once. The record originates from a study of T cell responses to AZD1222 COVID-19 vaccine. Study results and caveats: Reports indicate that nearly half of spike-specific TCRs are directed at unmutated variant regions.

Sequencing used peripheral blood, obtained on day 0 of AZD1222 vaccination. The chain carries TRBV11-3 and TRBJ2-7; TRBD1 might be the D (8 bases). This clonotype was obtained from an adult in good health. CDR3 amino acids: CASSWGRTGGDLEQYF. Here the CDR3 DNA reads TGTGCCAGCAGCTGGGGACGAACAGGGGGGGATCTCGAGCAGTACTTC. Based on the CDR3 plus reference TRBV11-3 and TRBJ2-7, the full variable domain is EAGVVQSPRYKIIEKKQPVAFWCNPISGHNTLYWYLQNLGQGPELLIRYENEEAVDDSQLPKDRFSAERLKGVDSTLKIQPAELGDSAVYLCASSWGRTGGDLEQYFGPGTRLTVT.